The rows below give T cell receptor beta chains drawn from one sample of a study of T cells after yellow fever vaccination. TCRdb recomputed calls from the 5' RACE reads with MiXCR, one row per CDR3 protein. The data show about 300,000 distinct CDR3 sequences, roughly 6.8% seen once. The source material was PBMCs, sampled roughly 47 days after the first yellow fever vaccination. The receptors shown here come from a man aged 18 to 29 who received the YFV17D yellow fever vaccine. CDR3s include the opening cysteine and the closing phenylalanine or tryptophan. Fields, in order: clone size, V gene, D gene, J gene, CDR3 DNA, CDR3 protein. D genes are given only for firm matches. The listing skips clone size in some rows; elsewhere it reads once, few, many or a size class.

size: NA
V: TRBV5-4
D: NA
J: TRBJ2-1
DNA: TGTGCCAGCAGCGCCGGGAGCTACAATGAGCAGTTCTTC
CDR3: CASSAGSYNEQFF

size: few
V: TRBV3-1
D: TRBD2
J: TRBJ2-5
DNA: TGTGCCAGCAGCCAAGTACTAGCGGGGGGGCATGGGGAGACCCAGTACTTC
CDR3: CASSQVLAGGHGETQYF

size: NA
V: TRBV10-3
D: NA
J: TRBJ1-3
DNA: TGTGCCATCAGTGAAGGGGGTTCTTCTGGAAACACCATATATTTT
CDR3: CAISEGGSSGNTIYF

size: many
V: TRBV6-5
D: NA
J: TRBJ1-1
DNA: TGTGCCAGCAGTTACCGGCAGGGGGAAGCTTTCTTT
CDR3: CASSYRQGEAFF

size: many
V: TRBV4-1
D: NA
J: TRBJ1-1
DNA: TGCGCCAGCAGCCGCTCGGACAGAATGAACACTGAAGCTTTCTTT
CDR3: CASSRSDRMNTEAFF

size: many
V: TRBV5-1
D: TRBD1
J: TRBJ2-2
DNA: TGCGCCAGCAGCTTGGATGGACAGGCGAACACCGGGGAGCTGTTTTTT
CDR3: CASSLDGQANTGELFF

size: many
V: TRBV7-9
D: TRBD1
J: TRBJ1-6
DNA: TGTGCCAGCAGCTTAGGGACAGGTGCTTATAATTCACCCCTCCACTTT
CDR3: CASSLGTGAYNSPLHF

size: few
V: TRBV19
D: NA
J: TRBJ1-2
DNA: TGTGCCAGTATCAAGGCGACTTCCTATGGCTACACCTTC
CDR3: CASIKATSYGYTF

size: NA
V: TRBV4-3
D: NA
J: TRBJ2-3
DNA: TGCGCCAGCAGCCACGGGACTACAGATACGCAGTATTTT
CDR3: CASSHGTTDTQYF

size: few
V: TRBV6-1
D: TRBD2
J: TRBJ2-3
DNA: TGTGCCAGCAGCGGGACTAGCGGGGGGTTCTACACAGATACGCAGTATTTT
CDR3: CASSGTSGGFYTDTQYF

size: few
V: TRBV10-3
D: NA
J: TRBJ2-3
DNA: TGTGCCATCAGTACAGGGCGTACAGATACGCAGTATTTT
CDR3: CAISTGRTDTQYF

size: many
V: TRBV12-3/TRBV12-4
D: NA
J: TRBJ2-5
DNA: TGTGCCAGCAGTTTCCCAGGGACCCAGTACTTC
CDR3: CASSFPGTQYF

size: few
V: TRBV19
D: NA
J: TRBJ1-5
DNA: TGTGCCAGTACCCAAGACAGGTTTAGCAATCAGCCCCAGCATTTT
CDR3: CASTQDRFSNQPQHF

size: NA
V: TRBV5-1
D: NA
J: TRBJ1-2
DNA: TGCGCCAGCAGCCTGACAAATAACTATGGCTACACCTTC
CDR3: CASSLTNNYGYTF

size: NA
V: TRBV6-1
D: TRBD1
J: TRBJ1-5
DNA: TGTGCCAGCAGCCGGGGACAGCCCGCCCCTAATCAGCCCCAGCATTTT
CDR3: CASSRGQPAPNQPQHF

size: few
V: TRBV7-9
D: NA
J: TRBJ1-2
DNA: TGTGCCAGCAGCTTAGAAGCAGGGAGAGGTGGCTACACCTTC
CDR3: CASSLEAGRGGYTF

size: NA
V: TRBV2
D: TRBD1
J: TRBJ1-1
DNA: TGTGCCAGCAGGAGGGACAGATCTGGCACTGAAGCTTTCTTT
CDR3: CASRRDRSGTEAFF

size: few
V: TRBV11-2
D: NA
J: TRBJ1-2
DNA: TGTGCCAGCAGCAGACGACAGGTCCCGGGGGCACGCTCTAACTATGGCTACACCTTC
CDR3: CASSRRQVPGARSNYGYTF